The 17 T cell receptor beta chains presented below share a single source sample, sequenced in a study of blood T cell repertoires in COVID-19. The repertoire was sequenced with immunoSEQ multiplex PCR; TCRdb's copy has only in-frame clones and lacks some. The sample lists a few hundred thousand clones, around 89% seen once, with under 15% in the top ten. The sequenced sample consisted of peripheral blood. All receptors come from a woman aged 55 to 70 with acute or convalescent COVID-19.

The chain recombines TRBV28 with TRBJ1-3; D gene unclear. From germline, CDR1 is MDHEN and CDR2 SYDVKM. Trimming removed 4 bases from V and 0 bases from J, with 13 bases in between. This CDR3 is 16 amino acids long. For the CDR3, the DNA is TGTGCCAGCAGTTCCGGACTTAGGAGCTCTGGAAACACCATATATTTT. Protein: CASSSGLRSSGNTIYF. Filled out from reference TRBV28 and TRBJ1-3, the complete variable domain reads DVKVTQSSRYLVKRTGEKVFLECVQDMDHENMFWYRQDPGLGLRLIYFSYDVKMKEKGDIPEGYSVSREKKERFSLILESASTNQTSMYLCASSSGLRSSGNTIYFGEGSWLTVV.

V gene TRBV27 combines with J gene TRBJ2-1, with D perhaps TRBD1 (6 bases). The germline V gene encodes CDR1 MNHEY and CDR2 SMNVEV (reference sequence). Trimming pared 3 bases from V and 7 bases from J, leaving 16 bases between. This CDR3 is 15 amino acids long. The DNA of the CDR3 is TGTGCCAGCAGTTTCTGGATCGGGACACATAATGAGCAGTTCTTC. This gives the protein CASSFWIGTHNEQFF.

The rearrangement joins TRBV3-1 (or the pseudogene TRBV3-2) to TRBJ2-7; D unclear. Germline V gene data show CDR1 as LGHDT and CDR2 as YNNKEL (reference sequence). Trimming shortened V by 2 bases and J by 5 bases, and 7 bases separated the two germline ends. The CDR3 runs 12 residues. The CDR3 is CASSQLLHEQYF. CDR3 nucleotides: TGTGCCAGCAGCCAACTTCTCCACGAGCAGTACTTC.

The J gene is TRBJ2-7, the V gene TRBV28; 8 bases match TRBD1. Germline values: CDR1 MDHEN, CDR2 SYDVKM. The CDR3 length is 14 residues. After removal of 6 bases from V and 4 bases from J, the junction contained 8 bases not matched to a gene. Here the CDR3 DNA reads TGTGCCAGCAGCTCACCAGGGGGCAGGTACGAGCAGTACTTC. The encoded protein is CASSSPGGRYEQYF.

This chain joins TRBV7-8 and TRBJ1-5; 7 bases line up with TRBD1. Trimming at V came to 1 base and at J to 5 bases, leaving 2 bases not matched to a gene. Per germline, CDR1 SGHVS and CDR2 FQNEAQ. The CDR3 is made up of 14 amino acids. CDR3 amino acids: CASSLVGGYQPQHF. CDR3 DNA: TGTGCCAGCAGCTTAGTAGGGGGCTATCAGCCCCAGCATTTT.

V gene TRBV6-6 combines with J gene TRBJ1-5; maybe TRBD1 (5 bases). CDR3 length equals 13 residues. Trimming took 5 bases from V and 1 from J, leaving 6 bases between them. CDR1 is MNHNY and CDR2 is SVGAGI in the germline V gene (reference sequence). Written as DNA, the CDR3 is TGTGCCAGCAGTAGACAGAGCAATCAGCCCCAGCATTTT. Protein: CASSRQSNQPQHF.

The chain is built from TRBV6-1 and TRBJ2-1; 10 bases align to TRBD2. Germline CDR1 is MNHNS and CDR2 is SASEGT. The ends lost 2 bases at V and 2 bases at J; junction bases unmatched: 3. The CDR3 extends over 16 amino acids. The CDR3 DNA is TGTGCCAGCAGTGAATCCCTAGCGGGGGCCTACAATGAGCAGTTCTTC. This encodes CASSESLAGAYNEQFF.

CDR3 sequence reads: CASSEKLRGSSYNSPLHF. The CDR3 bases are TGTGCCAGCAGTGAAAAACTCAGGGGGAGCTCCTATAATTCACCCCTCCACTTT. The chain is built from TRBV2 and TRBJ1-6; 7 bases are shared with TRBD1. With V trimmed by 2 bases and J by 0 bases, 7 bases remained unmatched. Germline V gene sequence: CDR1 SNHLY, CDR2 FYNNEI. The CDR3 runs 18 residues.

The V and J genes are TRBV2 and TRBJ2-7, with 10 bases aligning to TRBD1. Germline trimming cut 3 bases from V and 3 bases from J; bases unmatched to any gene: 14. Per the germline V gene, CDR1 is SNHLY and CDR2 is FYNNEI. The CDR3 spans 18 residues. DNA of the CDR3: TGTGCCAGCAGTGATTGGGGGGTGCGGGACAGGGGTAACTACGAGCAGTACTTC. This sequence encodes CASSDWGVRDRGNYEQYF. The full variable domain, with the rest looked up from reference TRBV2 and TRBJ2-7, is EPEVTQTPSHQVTQMGQEVILRCVPISNHLYFYWYRQILGQKVEFLVSFYNNEISEKSEIFDDQFSVERPDGSNFTLKIRSTKLEDSAMYFCASSDWGVRDRGNYEQYFGPGTRLTVT.

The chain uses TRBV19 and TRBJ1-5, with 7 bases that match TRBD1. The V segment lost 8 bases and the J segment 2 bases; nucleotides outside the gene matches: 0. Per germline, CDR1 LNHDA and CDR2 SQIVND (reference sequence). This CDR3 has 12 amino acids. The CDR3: CASGQGNQPQHF. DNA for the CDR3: TGTGCCAGTGGACAGGGCAATCAGCCCCAGCATTTT.

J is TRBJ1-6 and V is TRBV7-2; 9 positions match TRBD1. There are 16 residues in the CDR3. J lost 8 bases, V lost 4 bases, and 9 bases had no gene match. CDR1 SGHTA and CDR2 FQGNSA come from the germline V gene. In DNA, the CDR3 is TGTGCCAGCAGCTCACCCGCGACAGGGGGTTATTCACCCCTCCACTTT. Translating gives CASSSPATGGYSPLHF.

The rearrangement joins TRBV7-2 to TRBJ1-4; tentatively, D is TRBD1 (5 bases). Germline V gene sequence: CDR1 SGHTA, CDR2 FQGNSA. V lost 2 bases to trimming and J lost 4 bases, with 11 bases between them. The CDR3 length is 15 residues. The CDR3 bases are TGTGCCAGCAGCTTACTGGGGGGGGTTAATGAAAAACTGTTTTTT. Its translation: CASSLLGGVNEKLFF.

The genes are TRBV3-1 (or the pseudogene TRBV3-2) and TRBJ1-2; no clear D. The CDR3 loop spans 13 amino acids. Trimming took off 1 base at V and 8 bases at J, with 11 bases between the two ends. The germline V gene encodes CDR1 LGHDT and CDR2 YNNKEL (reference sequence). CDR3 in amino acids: CASSQVQSSGYTF. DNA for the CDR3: TGTGCCAGCAGCCAAGTTCAGTCTAGCGGCTACACCTTC.

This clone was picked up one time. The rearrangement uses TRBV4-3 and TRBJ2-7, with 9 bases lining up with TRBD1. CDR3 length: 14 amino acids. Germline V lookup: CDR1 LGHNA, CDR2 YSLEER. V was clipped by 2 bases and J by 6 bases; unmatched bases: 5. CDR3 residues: CASSQTTGGVEQYF. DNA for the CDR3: TGCGCCAGCAGCCAAACGACAGGGGGGGTCGAGCAGTACTTC.

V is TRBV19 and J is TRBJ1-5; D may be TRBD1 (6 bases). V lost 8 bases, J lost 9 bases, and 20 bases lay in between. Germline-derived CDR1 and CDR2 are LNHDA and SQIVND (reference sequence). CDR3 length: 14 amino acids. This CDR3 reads CASVRDTGISPQHF. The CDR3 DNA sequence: TGTGCCAGTGTCCGGGACACGGGAATTTCGCCCCAGCATTTT.

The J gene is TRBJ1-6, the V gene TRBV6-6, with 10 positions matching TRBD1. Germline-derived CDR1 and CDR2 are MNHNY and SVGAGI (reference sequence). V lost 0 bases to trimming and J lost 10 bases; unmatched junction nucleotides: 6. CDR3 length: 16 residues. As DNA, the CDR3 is TGTGCCAGCAGTTACTCGAGACAGGGGGCGGGATCACCCCTCCACTTT. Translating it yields CASSYSRQGAGSPLHF.

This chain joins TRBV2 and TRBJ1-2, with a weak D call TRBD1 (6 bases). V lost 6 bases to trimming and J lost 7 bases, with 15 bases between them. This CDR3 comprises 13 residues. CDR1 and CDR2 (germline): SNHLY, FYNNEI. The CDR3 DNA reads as TGTGCCAGCAGCCTCTGGACAGTCTTTGGCTACACCTTC. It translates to CASSLWTVFGYTF.